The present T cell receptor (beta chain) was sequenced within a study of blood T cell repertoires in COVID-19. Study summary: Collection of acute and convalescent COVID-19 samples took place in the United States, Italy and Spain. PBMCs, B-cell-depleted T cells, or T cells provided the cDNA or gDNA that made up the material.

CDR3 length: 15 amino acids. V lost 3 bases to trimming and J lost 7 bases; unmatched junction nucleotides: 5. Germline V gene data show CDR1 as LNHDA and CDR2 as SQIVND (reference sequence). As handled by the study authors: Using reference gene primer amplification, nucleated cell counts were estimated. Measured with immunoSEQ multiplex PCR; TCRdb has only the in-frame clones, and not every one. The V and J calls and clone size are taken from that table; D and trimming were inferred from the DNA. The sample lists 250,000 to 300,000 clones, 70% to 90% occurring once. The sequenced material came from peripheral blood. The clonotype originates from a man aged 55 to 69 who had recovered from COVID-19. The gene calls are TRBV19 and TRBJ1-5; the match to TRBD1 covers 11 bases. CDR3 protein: CASSIGQGAGQPQHF. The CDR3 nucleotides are TGTGCCAGTAGTATCGGACAGGGGGCAGGACAGCCCCAGCATTTT.